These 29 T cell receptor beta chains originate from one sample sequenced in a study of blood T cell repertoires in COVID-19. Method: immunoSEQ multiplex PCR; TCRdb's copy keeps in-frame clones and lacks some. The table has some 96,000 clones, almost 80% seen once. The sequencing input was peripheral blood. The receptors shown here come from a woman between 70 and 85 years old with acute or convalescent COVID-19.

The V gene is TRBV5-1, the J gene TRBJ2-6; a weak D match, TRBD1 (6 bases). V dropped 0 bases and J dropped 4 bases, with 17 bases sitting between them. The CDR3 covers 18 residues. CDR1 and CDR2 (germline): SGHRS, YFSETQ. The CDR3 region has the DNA TGCGCCAGCAGCTTGGCCGGGTCAGGGGTCGCCGGGGCCAACGTCCTGACTTTC. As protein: CASSLAGSGVAGANVLTF. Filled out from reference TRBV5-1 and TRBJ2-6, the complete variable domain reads KAGVTQTPRYLIKTRGQQVTLSCSPISGHRSVSWYQQTPGQGLQFLFEYFSETQRNKGNFPGRFSGRQFSNSRSEMNVSTLELGDSALYLCASSLAGSGVAGANVLTFGAGSRLTVL.

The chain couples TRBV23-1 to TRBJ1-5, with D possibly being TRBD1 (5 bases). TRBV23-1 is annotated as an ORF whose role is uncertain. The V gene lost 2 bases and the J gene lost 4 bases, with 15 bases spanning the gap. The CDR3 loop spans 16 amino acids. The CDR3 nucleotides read TGCGCCAGCAGTCAACCGGGGGAATTGGCAAATCAGCCCCAGCATTTT. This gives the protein CASSQPGELANQPQHF.

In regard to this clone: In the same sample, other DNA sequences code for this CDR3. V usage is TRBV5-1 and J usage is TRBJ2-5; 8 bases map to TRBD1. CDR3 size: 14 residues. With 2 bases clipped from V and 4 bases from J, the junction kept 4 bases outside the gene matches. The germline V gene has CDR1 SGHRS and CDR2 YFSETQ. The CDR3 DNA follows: TGCGCCAGCAGCTTCGGACAGGGTAGAGAGACCCAGTACTTC. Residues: CASSFGQGRETQYF.

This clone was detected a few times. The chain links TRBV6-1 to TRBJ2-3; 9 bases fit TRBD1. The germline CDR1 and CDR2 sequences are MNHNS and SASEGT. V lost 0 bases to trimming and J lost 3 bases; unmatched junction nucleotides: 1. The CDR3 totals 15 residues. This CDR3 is CASSEATGGTDTQYF. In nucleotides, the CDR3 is TGTGCCAGCAGTGAAGCGACAGGGGGGACAGATACGCAGTATTTT.

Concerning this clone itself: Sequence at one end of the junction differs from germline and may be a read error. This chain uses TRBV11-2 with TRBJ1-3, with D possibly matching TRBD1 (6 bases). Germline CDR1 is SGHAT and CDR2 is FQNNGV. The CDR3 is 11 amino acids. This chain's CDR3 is CASSLGGHADF. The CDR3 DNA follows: TGTGCCAGCAGCTTAGGGGGGCACGCGGACTTT.

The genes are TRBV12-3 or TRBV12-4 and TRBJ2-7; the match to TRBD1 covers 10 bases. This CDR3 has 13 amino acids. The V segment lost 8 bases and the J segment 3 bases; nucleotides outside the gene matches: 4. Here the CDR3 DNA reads TGTGCCAGCGGACAGGGGGACATCTACGAGCAGTACTTC. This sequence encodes CASGQGDIYEQYF.

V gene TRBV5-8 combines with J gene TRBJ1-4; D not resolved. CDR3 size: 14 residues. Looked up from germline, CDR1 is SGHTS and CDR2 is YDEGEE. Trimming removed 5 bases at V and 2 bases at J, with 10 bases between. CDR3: CASRRVGTNEKLFF. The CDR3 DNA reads TGTGCCAGCAGGCGGGTCGGCACTAATGAAAAACTGTTTTTT.

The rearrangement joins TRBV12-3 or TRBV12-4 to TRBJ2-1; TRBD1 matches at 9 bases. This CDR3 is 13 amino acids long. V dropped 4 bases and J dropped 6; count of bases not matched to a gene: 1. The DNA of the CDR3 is TGTGCCAGCAGTTCACAGGGGGCCAATGAGCAGTTCTTC. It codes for CASSSQGANEQFF.

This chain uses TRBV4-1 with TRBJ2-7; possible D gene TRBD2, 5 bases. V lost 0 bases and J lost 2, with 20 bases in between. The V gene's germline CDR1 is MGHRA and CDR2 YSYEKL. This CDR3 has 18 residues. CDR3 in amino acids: CASSQDLGLNTVPYEQYF. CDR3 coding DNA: TGCGCCAGCAGCCAAGATCTCGGACTGAACACGGTCCCCTACGAGCAGTACTTC.

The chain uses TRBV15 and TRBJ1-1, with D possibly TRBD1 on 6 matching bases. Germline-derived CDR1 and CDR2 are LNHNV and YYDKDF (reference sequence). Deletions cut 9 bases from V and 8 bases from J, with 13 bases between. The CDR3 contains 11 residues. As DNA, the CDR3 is TGTGCCACAGGACAGCGGATGGAAGCTTTCTTT. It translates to CATGQRMEAFF.

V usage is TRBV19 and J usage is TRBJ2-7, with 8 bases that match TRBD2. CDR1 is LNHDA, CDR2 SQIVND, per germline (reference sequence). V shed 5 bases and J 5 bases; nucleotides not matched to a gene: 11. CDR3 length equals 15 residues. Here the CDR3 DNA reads TGTGCCAGTAGTGCTACCGGGACTAGAGGGGACGAGCAGTACTTC. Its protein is CASSATGTRGDEQYF.

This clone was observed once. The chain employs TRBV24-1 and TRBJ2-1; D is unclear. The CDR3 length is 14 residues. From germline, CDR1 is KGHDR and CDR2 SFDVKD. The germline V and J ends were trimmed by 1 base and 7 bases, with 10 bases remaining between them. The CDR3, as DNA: TGTGCCACCAGTGATTTCCCTAGTTCGAATGAGCAGTTCTTC. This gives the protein CATSDFPSSNEQFF.

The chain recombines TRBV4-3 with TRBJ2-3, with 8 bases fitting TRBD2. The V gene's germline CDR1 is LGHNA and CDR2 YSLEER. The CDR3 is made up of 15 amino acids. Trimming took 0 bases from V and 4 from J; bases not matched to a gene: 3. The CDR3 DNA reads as TGCGCCAGCAGCCAAGATCGGGGGGGGGCAGATACGCAGTATTTT. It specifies CASSQDRGGADTQYF.

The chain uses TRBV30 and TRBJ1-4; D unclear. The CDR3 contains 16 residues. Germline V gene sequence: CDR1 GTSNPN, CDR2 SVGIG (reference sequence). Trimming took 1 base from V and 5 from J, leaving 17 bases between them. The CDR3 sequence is CAWSAPRAGGNEKLFF. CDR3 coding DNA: TGTGCCTGGAGTGCCCCCCGGGCCGGAGGAAATGAAAAACTGTTTTTT.

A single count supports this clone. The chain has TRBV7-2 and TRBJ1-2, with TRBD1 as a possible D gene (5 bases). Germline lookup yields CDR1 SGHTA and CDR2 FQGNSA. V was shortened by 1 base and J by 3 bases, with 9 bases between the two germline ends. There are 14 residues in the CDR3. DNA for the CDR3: TGTGCCAGCAGCTTAGATCAGGGTGACTATGGCTACACCTTC. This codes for CASSLDQGDYGYTF.

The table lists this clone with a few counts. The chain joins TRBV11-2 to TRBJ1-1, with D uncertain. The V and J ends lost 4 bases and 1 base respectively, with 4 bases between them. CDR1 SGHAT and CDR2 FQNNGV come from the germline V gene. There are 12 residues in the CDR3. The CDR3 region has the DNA TGTGCCAGCAGCTCCCAGAACACTGAAGCTTTCTTT. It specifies CASSSQNTEAFF.

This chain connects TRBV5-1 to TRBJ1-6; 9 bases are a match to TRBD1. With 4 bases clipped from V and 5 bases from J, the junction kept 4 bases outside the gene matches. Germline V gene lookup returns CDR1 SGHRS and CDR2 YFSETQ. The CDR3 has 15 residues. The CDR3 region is CASSTRTGDNSPLHF. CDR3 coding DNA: TGCGCCAGCAGCACGAGGACAGGGGATAATTCACCCCTCCACTTT.

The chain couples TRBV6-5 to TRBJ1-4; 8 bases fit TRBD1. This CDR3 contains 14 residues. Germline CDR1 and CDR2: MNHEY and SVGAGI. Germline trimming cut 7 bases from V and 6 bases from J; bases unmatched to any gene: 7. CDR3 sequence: CASTNRGGDEKLFF. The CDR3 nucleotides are TGTGCCAGCACCAACAGGGGGGGAGATGAAAAACTGTTTTTT.

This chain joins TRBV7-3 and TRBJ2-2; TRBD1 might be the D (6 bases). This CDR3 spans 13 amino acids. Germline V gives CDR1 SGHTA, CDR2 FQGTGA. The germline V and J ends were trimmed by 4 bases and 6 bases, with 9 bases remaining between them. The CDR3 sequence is CASSYRVPGELFF. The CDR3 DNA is TGTGCCAGCAGCTACAGGGTTCCCGGGGAGCTGTTTTTT.

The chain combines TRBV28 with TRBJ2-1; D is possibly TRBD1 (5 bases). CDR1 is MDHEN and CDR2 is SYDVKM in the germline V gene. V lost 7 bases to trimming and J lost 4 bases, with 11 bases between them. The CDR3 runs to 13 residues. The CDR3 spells CASNKQAYNEQFF. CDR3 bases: TGTGCCAGCAACAAACAGGCTTACAATGAGCAGTTCTTC.

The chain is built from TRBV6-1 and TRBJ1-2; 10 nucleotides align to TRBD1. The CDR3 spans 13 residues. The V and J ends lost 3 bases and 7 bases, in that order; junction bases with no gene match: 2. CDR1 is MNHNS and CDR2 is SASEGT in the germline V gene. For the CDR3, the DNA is TGTGCCAGCAGTGACCGGGACAGGGGTGGCTACACCTTC. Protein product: CASSDRDRGGYTF.

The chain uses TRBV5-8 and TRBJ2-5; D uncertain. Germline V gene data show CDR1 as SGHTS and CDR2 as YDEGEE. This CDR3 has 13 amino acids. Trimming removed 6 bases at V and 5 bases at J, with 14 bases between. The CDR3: CASIGGNGETQYF. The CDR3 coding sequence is TGTGCCAGCATCGGCGGAAACGGGGAGACCCAGTACTTC.

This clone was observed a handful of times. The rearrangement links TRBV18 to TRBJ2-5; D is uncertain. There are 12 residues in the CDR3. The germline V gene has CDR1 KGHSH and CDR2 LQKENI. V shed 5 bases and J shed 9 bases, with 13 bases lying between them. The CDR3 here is CASSGQGEAQYF. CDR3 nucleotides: TGTGCCAGCTCAGGTCAAGGCGAGGCCCAGTACTTC.

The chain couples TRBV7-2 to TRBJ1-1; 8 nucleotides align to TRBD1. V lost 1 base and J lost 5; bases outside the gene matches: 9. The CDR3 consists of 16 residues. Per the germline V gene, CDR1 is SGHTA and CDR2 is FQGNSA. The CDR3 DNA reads TGTGCCAGCAGCTTAGGGGTCCAGGGGGCGGGTACTGAAGCTTTCTTT. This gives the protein CASSLGVQGAGTEAFF. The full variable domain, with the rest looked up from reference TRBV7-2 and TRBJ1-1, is GAGVSQSPSNKVTEKGKDVELRCDPISGHTALYWYRQSLGQGLEFLIYFQGNSAPDKSGLPSDRFSAERTGGSVSTLTIQRTQQEDSAVYLCASSLGVQGAGTEAFFGQGTRLTVV.

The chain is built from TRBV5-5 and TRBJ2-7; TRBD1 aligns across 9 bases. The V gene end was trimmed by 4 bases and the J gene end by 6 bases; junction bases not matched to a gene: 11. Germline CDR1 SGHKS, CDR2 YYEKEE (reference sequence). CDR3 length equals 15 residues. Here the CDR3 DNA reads TGTGCCAGCAGCACTCTACAGGGGGCCGGGGGCGAGCAGTACTTC. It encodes CASSTLQGAGGEQYF.

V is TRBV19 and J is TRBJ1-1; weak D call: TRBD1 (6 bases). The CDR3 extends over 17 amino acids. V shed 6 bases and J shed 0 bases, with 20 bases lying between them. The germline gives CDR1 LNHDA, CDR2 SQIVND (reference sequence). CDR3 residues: CASSPGDALRMNTEAFF. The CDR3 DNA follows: TGTGCCAGTAGCCCAGGGGATGCTCTTCGGATGAACACTGAAGCTTTCTTT.

The CDR3 is CASRTGSNEKLFF. The CDR3 DNA is TGCGCCAGCCGAACAGGGTCTAATGAAAAACTGTTTTTT. The V and J genes are TRBV5-1 and TRBJ1-4; D possibly corresponds to TRBD1 (6 bases). This CDR3 is 13 amino acids long. The V gene's germline CDR1 is SGHRS and CDR2 YFSETQ. V was clipped by 7 bases and J by 3 bases, with 10 bases between them.

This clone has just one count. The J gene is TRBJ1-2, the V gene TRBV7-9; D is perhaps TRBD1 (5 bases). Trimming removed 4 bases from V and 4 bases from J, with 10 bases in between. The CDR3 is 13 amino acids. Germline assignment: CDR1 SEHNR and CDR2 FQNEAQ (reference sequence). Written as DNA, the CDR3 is TGTGCCAGCAGCTATGGGGCTACCTATGGCTACACCTTC. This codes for CASSYGATYGYTF. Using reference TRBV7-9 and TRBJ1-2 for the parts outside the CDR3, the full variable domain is DTGVSQNPRHKITKRGQNVTFRCDPISEHNRLYWYRQTLGQGPEFLTYFQNEAQLEKSRLLSDRFSAERPKGSFSTLEIQRTEQGDSAMYLCASSYGATYGYTFGSGTRLTVV.

This chain's CDR3 is CASSTDPSGETQYF. CDR3 bases: TGTGCCAGCAGCACGGACCCTTCGGGGGAGACCCAGTACTTC. The chain is built from TRBV5-4 and TRBJ2-5, with a weak D call TRBD2 (5 bases). The CDR3 covers 14 residues. Germline CDR1 SGHNT, CDR2 YYREEE (reference sequence). Trimming removed 4 bases from V and 5 bases from J, with 15 bases in between.